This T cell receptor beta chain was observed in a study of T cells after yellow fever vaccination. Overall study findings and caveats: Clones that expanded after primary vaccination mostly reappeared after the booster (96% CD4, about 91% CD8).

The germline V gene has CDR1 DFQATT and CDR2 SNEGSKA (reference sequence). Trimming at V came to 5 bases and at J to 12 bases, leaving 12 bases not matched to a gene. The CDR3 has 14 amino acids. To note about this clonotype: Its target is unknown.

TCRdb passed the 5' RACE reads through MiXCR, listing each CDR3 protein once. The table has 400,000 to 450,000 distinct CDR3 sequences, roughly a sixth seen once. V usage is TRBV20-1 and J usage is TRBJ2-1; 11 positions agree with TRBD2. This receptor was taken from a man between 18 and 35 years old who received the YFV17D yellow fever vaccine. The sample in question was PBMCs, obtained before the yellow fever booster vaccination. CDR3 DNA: TGCAGTGCTGGGCTAGCGGGGGGCTGGGATGTGCAGTTCTTC. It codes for CSAGLAGGWDVQFF.